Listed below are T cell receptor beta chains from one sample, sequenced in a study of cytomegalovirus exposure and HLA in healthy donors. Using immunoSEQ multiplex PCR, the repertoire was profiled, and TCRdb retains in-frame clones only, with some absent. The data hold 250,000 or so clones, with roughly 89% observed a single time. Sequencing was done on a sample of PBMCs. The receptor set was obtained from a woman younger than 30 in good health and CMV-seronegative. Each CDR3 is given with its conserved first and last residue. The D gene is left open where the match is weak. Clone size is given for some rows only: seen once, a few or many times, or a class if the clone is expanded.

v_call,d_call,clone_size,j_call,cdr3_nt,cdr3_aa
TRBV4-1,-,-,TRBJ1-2,TGCGCCAGCAGCCTAACACAGGGAGAGGGAATCTATGGCTACACCTTC,CASSLTQGEGIYGYTF
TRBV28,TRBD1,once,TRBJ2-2,TGTGCCAGCAGGGTTAGGGACAGACCGAACACCGGGGAGCTGTTTTTT,CASRVRDRPNTGELFF
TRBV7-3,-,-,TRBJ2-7,TGTGCCAGCAGCTTACAACAGATGAGCTCCTACGAGCAGTACTTC,CASSLQQMSSYEQYF
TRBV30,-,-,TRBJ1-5,TGTGCCTGGAGTGAAGCTAGGGGGAGTCAGCCCCAGCATTTT,CAWSEARGSQPQHF
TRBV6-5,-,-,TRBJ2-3,TGTGCCAGCAGTTACGAGGGTGGCACAGATACGCAGTATTTT,CASSYEGGTDTQYF
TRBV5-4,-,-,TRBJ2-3,TGTGCCAGCAGCTTGGGGCAGAGCACAGATACGCAGTATTTT,CASSLGQSTDTQYF
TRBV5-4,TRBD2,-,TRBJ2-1,TGTGCCAGCAGGCCAATGGGGGGGTCCTACTCCTACAATGAGCAGTTCTTC,CASRPMGGSYSYNEQFF
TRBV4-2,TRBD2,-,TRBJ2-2,TGTGCCAGCAGCCAGTTCTCGACTAGCGGCACCGGGGAGCTGTTTTTT,CASSQFSTSGTGELFF
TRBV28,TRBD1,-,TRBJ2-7,TGTGCCAGCAGCCTGGGGACAGGGGGCTACGAGCAGTACTTC,CASSLGTGGYEQYF
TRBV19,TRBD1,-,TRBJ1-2,TGTGCCAGTAGCCTTAAACAGGGGTCCTTCTATGGCTACACCTTC,CASSLKQGSFYGYTF
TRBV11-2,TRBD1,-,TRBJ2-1,TGTGCCAGCAGCCCCGGGACAGGGGTGTATGAGCAGTTCTTC,CASSPGTGVYEQFF
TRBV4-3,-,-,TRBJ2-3,TGCGCCAGCAGCCACGGACAGCGAAGCACAGATACGCAGTATTTT,CASSHGQRSTDTQYF
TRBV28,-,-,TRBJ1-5,TGTGCCAGCAGTCCGGGGGGAGATAGCAATCAGCCCCAGCATTTT,CASSPGGDSNQPQHF
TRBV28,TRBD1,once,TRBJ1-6,TGTGCCAGCAGTGGACAGGCTGGCTCACCCCTCCACTTT,CASSGQAGSPLHF
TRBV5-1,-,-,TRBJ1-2,TGCGCCAGCAGCTTGGGGCCGGGGGAGCCTAACTATGGCTACACCTTC,CASSLGPGEPNYGYTF
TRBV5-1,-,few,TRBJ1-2,TGCGCCAGCAGCTCACCGGGCCATCAGGGCTATGGCTACACCTTC,CASSSPGHQGYGYTF
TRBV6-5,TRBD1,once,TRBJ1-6,TGTGCCAGCAGTTACGGACAGGGCAATTCACCCCTCCACTTT,CASSYGQGNSPLHF
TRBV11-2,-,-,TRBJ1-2,TGTGCCAGCAGCTCTCAACAGGGTACCTATGGCTACACCTTC,CASSSQQGTYGYTF
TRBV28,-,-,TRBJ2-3,TGTGCCAGCAGTCCGGGGACTGGTCGAGATACGCAGTATTTT,CASSPGTGRDTQYF
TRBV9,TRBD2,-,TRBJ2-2,TGTGCCAGCAGCGATCGGACTAGCGGGTATGACACCGGGGAGCTGTTTTTT,CASSDRTSGYDTGELFF
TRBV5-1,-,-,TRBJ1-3,TGCGCCAGCAGCTTACAGGGAGTTGTCTCTGGAAACACCATATATTTT,CASSLQGVVSGNTIYF
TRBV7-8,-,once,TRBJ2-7,TGTGCCAGCAGCTTCAAGGGGGCGGGATCCTACGAGCAGTACTTC,CASSFKGAGSYEQYF
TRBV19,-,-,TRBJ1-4,TGTGCCAGTAGTTTGGTGGTCGGAACTAATGAAAAACTGTTTTTT,CASSLVVGTNEKLFF
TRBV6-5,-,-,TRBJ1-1,TGTGCCAGCAGCCCCTATATCGTAAACACTGAAGCTTTCTTT,CASSPYIVNTEAFF
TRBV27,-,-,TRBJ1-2,TGTGCCAGTAAGACAGAGACTTCTAACTATGGCTACACCTTC,CASKTETSNYGYTF
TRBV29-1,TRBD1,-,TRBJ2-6,TGCAGCGTTGTTTTTTTGGGACAGGCGACGTCTGGGGCCAACGTCCTGACTTTC,CSVVFLGQATSGANVLTF
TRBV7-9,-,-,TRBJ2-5,TGTGCCAGCAGCTTAAGAGAGGTCCCCCAAGAGACCCAGTACTTC,CASSLREVPQETQYF
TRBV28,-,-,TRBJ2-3,TGTGCCAGTTCGGACTACGGTGCTAGCACAGATACGCAGTATTTT,CASSDYGASTDTQYF
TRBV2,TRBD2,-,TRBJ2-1,TGTGCCAGGGAGCGGGGGGACTACAATGAGCAGTTCTTC,CARERGDYNEQFF
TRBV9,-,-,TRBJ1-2,TGTGCCAGCAGAACTACCGCGGAGGAATTCGCTAACTATGGCTACACCTTC,CASRTTAEEFANYGYTF
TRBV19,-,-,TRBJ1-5,TGTGCCAGTACCGTAGACAGGAATCAGCCCCAGCATTTT,CASTVDRNQPQHF
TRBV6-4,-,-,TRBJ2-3,TGTGCCAGCAGTGCCGGACATCACACAGATACGCAGTATTTT,CASSAGHHTDTQYF
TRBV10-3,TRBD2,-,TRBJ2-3,TGTGCCATCAGGCCAGCGGGGGGACCCTTGGATACGCAGTATTTT,CAIRPAGGPLDTQYF
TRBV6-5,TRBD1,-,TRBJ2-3,TGTGCCAGCAGTTTACAGGGGGTAGTCACAGATACGCAGTATTTT,CASSLQGVVTDTQYF
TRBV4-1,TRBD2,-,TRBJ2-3,TGCGCCAGCAGCCAAGTGGGTAGCGGGGACACAGATACGCAGTATTTT,CASSQVGSGDTDTQYF
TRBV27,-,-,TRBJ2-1,TGTGCCAGCAGTAACAGGTATCGGGACAATGAGCAGTTCTTC,CASSNRYRDNEQFF
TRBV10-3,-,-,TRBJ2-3,TGTGCCATCAGTGAGGGCGGGGTGAGCACAGATACGCAGTATTTT,CAISEGGVSTDTQYF
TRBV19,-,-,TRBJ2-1,TGTGCCAGTAGTTCCCAGGGCTTTAGGAGCTCCTACAATGAGCAGTTCTTC,CASSSQGFRSSYNEQFF
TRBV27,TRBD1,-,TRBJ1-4,TGTGCCAGCAGCCAAGGGACAGCATCTAATGAAAAACTGTTTTTT,CASSQGTASNEKLFF